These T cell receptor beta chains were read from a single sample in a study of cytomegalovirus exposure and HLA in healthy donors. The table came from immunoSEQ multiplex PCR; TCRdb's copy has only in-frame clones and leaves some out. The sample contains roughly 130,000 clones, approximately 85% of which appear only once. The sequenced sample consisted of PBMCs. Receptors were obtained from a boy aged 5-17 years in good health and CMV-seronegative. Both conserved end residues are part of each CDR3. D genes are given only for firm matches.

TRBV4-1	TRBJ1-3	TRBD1	CASSQDVQGGNTIYF
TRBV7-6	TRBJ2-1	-	CASSLAFSHGQEQFF
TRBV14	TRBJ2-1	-	CASGKGGTGTNEQFF
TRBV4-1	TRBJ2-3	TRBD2	CASSQDRGRSTDTQYF
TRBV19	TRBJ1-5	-	CASNPRQDSNQPQHF
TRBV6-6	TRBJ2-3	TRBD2	CASSTPGLGTDTQYF
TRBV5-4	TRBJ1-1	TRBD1	CASSLGDRVNTEAFF
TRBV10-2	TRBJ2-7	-	CASSDPGLVYEQYF
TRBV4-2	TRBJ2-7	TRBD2	CASSQEPSGPYEQYF
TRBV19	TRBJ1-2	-	CATRFSGIEKDGYTF
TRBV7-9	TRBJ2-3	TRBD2	CASSRHSGGSTDTQYF
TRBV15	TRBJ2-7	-	CATSRVALGSYEQYF
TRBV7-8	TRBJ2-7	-	CASSLFRQGDLYEQYF
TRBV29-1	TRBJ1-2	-	CSAVRGESYTF
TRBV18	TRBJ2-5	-	CASSPRQTQETQYF
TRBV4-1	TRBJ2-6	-	CASTLTPGAGANVLTF
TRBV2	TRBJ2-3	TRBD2	CASSEGAGAADTQYF
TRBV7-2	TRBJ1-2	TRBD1	CASSKQPTGNGYTF
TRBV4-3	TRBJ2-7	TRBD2	CASSHTSARVGKGEQYF
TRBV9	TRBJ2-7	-	CASSVAPAGAGEQYF
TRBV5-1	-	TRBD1	CASKTGGSYEQYF
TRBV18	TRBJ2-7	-	CASSPSPGEPSYEQYF
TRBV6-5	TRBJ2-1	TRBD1	CASSGQDNEQFF
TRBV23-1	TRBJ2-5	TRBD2	CASSQSPAGGPRWGETQYF
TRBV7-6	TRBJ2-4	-	CASSSGSREGFKNIQYF
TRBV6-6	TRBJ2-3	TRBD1	CASSYAGGQATDTQYF
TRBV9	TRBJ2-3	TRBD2	CASSEQGTSGRRTDTQYF
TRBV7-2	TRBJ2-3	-	CASEGEGLGDTQYF
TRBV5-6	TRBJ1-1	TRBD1	CASSTGVRDTEAFF
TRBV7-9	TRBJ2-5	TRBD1	CASSPRTGGDVRETQYF
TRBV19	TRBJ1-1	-	CASSGGSAGDTEAFF
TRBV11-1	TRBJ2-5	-	CASSLVRGRETQYF
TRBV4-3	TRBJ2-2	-	CASSRASVGHGELFF
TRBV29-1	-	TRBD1	CSVRTGDNYEQYF
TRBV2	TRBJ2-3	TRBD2	CASSDGRGGTDTQYF
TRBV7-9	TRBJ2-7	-	CASSLYEGRDEQYF